The T cell receptor beta chain under discussion was sequenced for a study of cytomegalovirus exposure and HLA in healthy donors. In the PCR, 60 Vbeta and 13 Jbeta primers were used. Assay: immunoSEQ multiplex PCR; the TCRdb copy retains only in-frame clones and omits some. The repertoire consists of around 170,000 clones, with 80% to 85% occurring once and the leading ten covering more than 1.5%. The germline V and J ends were trimmed by 2 bases and 6 bases, with 19 bases remaining between them. The germline V gene encodes CDR1 MNHEY and CDR2 SMNVEV (reference sequence). The CDR3 spans 17 residues. The sequencing sample was made of PBMCs. J is TRBJ1-4 and V is TRBV27; D remains ambiguous. The TCR comes from a woman younger than 30 in good health and CMV-seronegative. CDR3 in DNA: TGTGCCAGCAGTTTACCTATCAGCCTGCAGGAAGATGAAAAACTGTTTTTT. Translating it yields CASSLPISLQEDEKLFF.